This T cell receptor (beta chain) originates from a study of blood T cell repertoires in COVID-19. Whole-study context: Some COVID-19 samples were acute and others convalescent; all came from the United States, Italy and Spain.

The germline V and J ends were trimmed by 3 bases and 4 bases, with 10 bases remaining between them. This CDR3 is built from 13 residues. The germline gives CDR1 LGHDT, CDR2 YNNKEL (reference sequence). Per the study methods: Nucleated cell counts were estimated from reference gene primer amplification. Some clones are missing from TCRdb's copy, which holds only in-frame ones; the method was immunoSEQ multiplex PCR. Clone size and the V and J calls come from that table; the DNA yielded D and trimming. Among 100,000 to 150,000 clones listed, roughly 69% were seen once. The sequenced sample was peripheral blood. The rearrangement joins TRBV3-1 (or the pseudogene TRBV3-2) to TRBJ2-7; no clear D gene. The receptor's source is a woman in her 70s with acute or convalescent COVID-19. In nucleotides, the CDR3 is TGTGCCAGCAGCCAGGGCAACGGATACGAGCAGTACTTC. Translating gives CASSQGNGYEQYF.